The next 16 T cell receptor beta chains were all read from a single sample in a study of T-cell reconstitution after alpha-beta-depleted transplantation in children. The authors prepared the TCRbeta library with unique molecular identifiers. Using its own MiXCR run on the PCR reads, TCRdb lists one record per CDR3 protein. The table has around 600,000 distinct CDR3 sequences, more than 9% seen once. Sequencing was performed on PBMCs from the stem cell graft donor, taken from the stem cell graft. These receptors all come from a human donor who donated a stem cell graft to a child with acute myeloid leukemia.

The V and J genes are TRBV28 and TRBJ2-1; possibly TRBD1 or TRBD2 for D (5 bases each). The V gene lost 5 bases and the J gene lost 11 bases, with 19 bases spanning the gap. This CDR3 has 14 residues. Germline CDR1 and CDR2: MDHEN and SYDVKM. The CDR3 sequence: CASSPGTLKPQQFF. The CDR3 DNA follows: TGTGCCAGCAGTCCCGGGACCTTAAAACCCCAGCAGTTCTTC.

This clonotype was observed a handful of times. V usage is TRBV20-1 and J usage is TRBJ2-5; 7 bases are a match to TRBD1. CDR3 length: 13 amino acids. Unmatched junction bases numbered 12, after V lost 5 bases and J lost 9 bases. CDR1 is DFQATT and CDR2 is SNEGSKA in the germline V gene (reference sequence). The CDR3 reads CSAQTGSPGSQYF. The CDR3 region has the DNA TGCAGTGCTCAGACAGGGTCCCCGGGGTCCCAGTACTTC.

This clonotype has just one count. A much bigger clone sits one base away, suggesting this may be a read error. The V call is TRBV20-1, the J call TRBJ2-3, with 12 bases fitting TRBD2. The CDR3 runs 17 residues. Germline-derived CDR1 and CDR2 are DFQATT and SNEGSKA (reference sequence). The chain's CDR3 is CCAPGLAGGISTDTQYF. DNA for the CDR3: TGCTGTGCCCCCGGGCTAGCGGGAGGGATTTCCACAGATACGCAGTATTTT.

This clonotype was picked up many times. V gene TRBV7-3 combines with J gene TRBJ1-1; D is unresolved. This CDR3 spans 15 amino acids. V was cut by 2 bases and J by 1 base, with 11 bases left in between. In germline, CDR1 is SGHTA, CDR2 FQGTGA. CDR3 amino acids: CASSLFGAGNTEAFF. CDR3 nucleotides: TGTGCCAGCAGCTTATTTGGAGCCGGGAACACTGAAGCTTTCTTT.

The chain is built from TRBV7-9 and TRBJ1-1, with 9 positions matching TRBD1. CDR1 and CDR2 from the germline V gene are SEHNR and FQNEAQ (reference sequence). V trimming: 5 bases; J trimming: 2 bases; junction bases outside the gene matches: 9. The CDR3 covers 16 residues. The CDR3 coding sequence is TGTGCCAGCAGCCCCGGACAGGGGATGAAAAACACTGAAGCTTTCTTT. Translated, it gives CASSPGQGMKNTEAFF.

This clonotype came up many times. CDR3 loop: CSVVGGPTNEKLFF. The CDR3 coding sequence is TGCAGCGTTGTAGGGGGGCCCACTAATGAAAAACTGTTTTTT. The V call is TRBV29-1, the J call TRBJ1-4; weak D call: TRBD1 (6 bases). The CDR3 extends over 14 amino acids. Trimming left V 4 bases short and J 2 bases short, with 11 bases between. Per germline, CDR1 SQVTM and CDR2 ANQGSEA.

Only a few counts were recorded for this clonotype. The junction differs from germline at one of its ends, possibly a read error. V is TRBV7-7 and J is TRBJ2-1; unclear D gene. The CDR3 is made up of 15 amino acids. Germline V gene data show CDR1 as SSHAT and CDR2 as FNYEAQ (reference sequence). The CDR3 DNA sequence: TGTGCTAGCAGCCCTCAGCCTAGCTCCTACAATGAGCAGTTCTTC. The encoded protein is CASSPQPSSYNEQFF. The full variable domain, with the rest looked up from reference TRBV7-7 and TRBJ2-1, is GAGVSQSPRYKVTKRGQDVTLRCDPISSHATLYWYQQALGQGPEFLTYFNYEAQPDKSGLPSDRFSAERPEGSISTLTIQRTEQRDSAMYRCASSPQPSSYNEQFFGPGTRLTVL.

This sequence joins TRBV9 and TRBJ1-4; 10 bases are a match to TRBD1. Germline-derived CDR1 and CDR2 are SGDLS and YYNGEE. The CDR3 is 16 amino acids. The J segment lost 8 bases and the V segment lost 0 bases, leaving 7 bases of the junction unmatched. As DNA, the CDR3 is TGTGCCAGCAGCGTAGCTCCCGGGACAGGGGTCGAAAAACTGTTTTTT. Translated, it gives CASSVAPGTGVEKLFF.

This clonotype has more than one count but fewer than ten. This sequence joins TRBV27 and TRBJ2-7; TRBD2 matches at 11 bases. V shed 1 base and J 3 bases; nucleotides not matched to a gene: 5. Per the germline V gene, CDR1 is MNHEY and CDR2 is SMNVEV (reference sequence). The CDR3 is 16 residues long. CDR3 nucleotide sequence: TGTGCCAGCAGTTTATTAGCGGGAGGGCCGAGCTACGAGCAGTACTTC. Residues: CASSLLAGGPSYEQYF.

Only a few counts were recorded for this clonotype. The J gene is TRBJ2-5, the V gene TRBV3-1; maybe TRBD2 (6 bases). This CDR3 is built from 13 residues. Deletions cut 0 bases from V and 5 bases from J, with 7 bases between. The germline CDR1 and CDR2 sequences are LGHDT and YNNKEL (reference sequence). The DNA for the CDR3 is TGTGCCAGCAGCCAAGATAGCGGCGAGACCCAGTACTTC. This sequence encodes CASSQDSGETQYF.

This clonotype was counted at least ten times. The V gene is TRBV7-2, the J gene TRBJ2-1; D unresolved. Germline V gene lookup returns CDR1 SGHTA and CDR2 FQGNSA. The CDR3 is made up of 18 amino acids. V shed 3 bases and J shed 0 bases, with 18 bases lying between them. CDR3 in DNA: TGTGCCAGCAGCTTCTACACGAAAGGATGGAACTCCTACAATGAGCAGTTCTTC. Protein: CASSFYTKGWNSYNEQFF.

The J gene is TRBJ2-5, the V gene TRBV29-1, with 7 nucleotides matching TRBD1. The ends lost 0 bases at V and 1 base at J; junction bases unmatched: 2. Germline V gene sequence: CDR1 SQVTM, CDR2 ANQGSEA. The CDR3 has 14 amino acids. The CDR3 bases are TGCAGCGTTGAAGATTGGGACAGCCAAGAGACCCAGTACTTC. It translates to CSVEDWDSQETQYF.

The chain recombines TRBV7-9 with TRBJ1-1, with 7 bases identical to TRBD1. Germline CDR1 SEHNR, CDR2 FQNEAQ (reference sequence). J gave up 4 bases and V 5 bases, and 10 bases lay outside the gene matches. The CDR3 has 15 residues. CDR3 sequence: CASSPNQGVVTEAFF. The CDR3 coding sequence is TGTGCCAGCAGCCCAAACCAGGGGGTGGTCACTGAAGCTTTCTTT.

In its sample, this clonotype was seen a few times. The chain recombines TRBV6-2 or TRBV6-3 with TRBJ2-1, with 7 bases lining up with TRBD2. The V gene end was trimmed by 2 bases and the J gene end by 9 bases; junction bases not matched to a gene: 10. Germline-derived CDR1 and CDR2 are MNHEY and SVGEGT. The CDR3 runs to 15 residues. CDR3 residues: CASSYIPGGGGEQFF. The CDR3 bases are TGTGCCAGCAGTTACATCCCGGGAGGCGGGGGTGAGCAGTTCTTC.

This clonotype occurred a few times. The chain uses TRBV27 and TRBJ2-2; D may correspond to TRBD1 or TRBD2 (5 bases each). Trimming left V 7 bases short and J 4 bases short, with 13 bases between. The CDR3 covers 14 residues. Germline V gene data show CDR1 as MNHEY and CDR2 as SMNVEV (reference sequence). Here the CDR3 reads CASIGEGSTGELFF. For the CDR3, the DNA is TGTGCCAGCATAGGAGAGGGGAGCACCGGGGAGCTGTTTTTT.

J is TRBJ2-2 and V is TRBV3-1; 11 bases are a match to TRBD1. V trimming: 5 bases; J trimming: 4 bases; junction bases outside the gene matches: 6. From germline, CDR1 is LGHDT and CDR2 YNNKEL (reference sequence). CDR3 length equals 16 residues. CDR3 residues: CASSTRTGGGTGELFF. As DNA, the CDR3 is TGTGCCAGCAGCACTCGGACAGGGGGCGGCACCGGGGAGCTGTTTTTT.